This T cell receptor (beta chain) was obtained from a study of massively parallel sequencing of T cell beta chains (dated by TCRdb to between 2009 and 2010). In terms of the full investigation: Human TCR beta CDR3 diversity in peripheral blood was profiled using 5'-RACE, Illumina short-read sequencing and a dedicated short-read assembly strategy.

This sample was sequenced with an Illumina Genome Analyzer II. Two rounds of nested PCR with TRBC1/TRBC2-specific primers produced a RACE product of about 520 bp, and the RACE product was then gel-purified. First-strand cDNA was synthesized with a TRBC-specific primer plus a template-switching oligonucleotide, by which a 5' anchor for RACE was provided. Because the RACE amplicon was too long to sequence directly with short reads, the RACE amplicon was concatemerized by ligation and then sheared by sonication. PAGE was used to isolate a size fraction of 100 to 300 bp, and that fraction then underwent shotgun sequencing on the Illumina platform. Sequencing on an Illumina GAII produced 18.8 million 36-nt reads and 21.7 million 50-nt single-end reads in separate runs. The authors' pipeline ran thus. iSSAKE, run with parameters -m 15, -o 2 and -r 0.7, was used to assemble the pooled 40,582,229 reads. Reads that aligned to the ends of Ensembl TRBV gene predictions and carried unmatched junctional bases were used to seed de novo CDR3 beta assemblies. Clonotype abundance was estimated from the count of matching assembled contigs rather than from raw read depth. Of the assembled clonotypes, 2,098 (roughly 6%) had in-frame stop codons and were removed, leaving around 35,000 productive clonotypes. Of the roughly 280 unique TCR sequences obtained by Sanger sequencing of cloned RACE products, approximately 70% were also present in the Illumina assembly. TCRdb ran its own pipeline on the public reads, namely fastp trimming at Q25 and MiXCR clone calling, and kept in-frame beta chains. Each CDR3 protein gets just one entry, which takes the most common genes and DNA from the rows behind it. TCRdb, not the original authors, processed these V and J calls. In all, the sample holds fewer than 4,500 distinct CDR3 sequences, and around two fifths of those were seen once. The ten largest clones represent 2.5% to 3% of the sample.

Its CDR3 holds 13 amino acids, cysteine through phenylalanine. The read is trimmed to its CDR3 DNA, 39 bases read in frame from base 1. Per the germline V gene, MGHRA is the CDR1 and YSYEKL is the CDR2. Trimming at the junction amounts to 5 bases on V and 3 bases on J, and the germline ends lie 10 bases apart. The donor pool comprised 380 or so males and about 150 females, all aged roughly 18 to 40 years. Peripheral leukocyte polyA+ RNA was isolated from approximately 150 liters of pooled peripheral blood. For starting material, the researchers used a commercial mRNA preparation made from normal human peripheral blood leukocytes pooled across roughly 550 individuals. This clonotype has just a few counts. It has no known antigen specificity. No much larger clonotype is one base removed from it; base qualities were not supplied. Broader findings and caveats from the paper: The length of CDR3 beta varied from 21 to 81 nucleotides, with the peak at 45 nucleotides. Most clonotypes (21,973 of 33,664) were supported by a single sequence read, which could in principle inflate apparent diversity. Preferential PCR amplification of some TRBV and TRBJ sequences may have skewed the reported gene usage frequencies. Since the RNA was pooled from many donors, the results capture clonotype abundance averaged across the population rather than the repertoire of any individual. Across the 30,000 to 40,000 distinct clonotypes, single-copy clonotypes accounted for roughly three fifths of clonotypes yet represented only around 19% of assemblies. A unique TRBV gene could be assigned to only about 23,000 (roughly 70%) of the clonotypes. Usage of TRBV genes spanned from under 0.013% for TRBV17 up to about 25% for TRBV20-1, while TRBJ usage spanned from about 1.5% for TRBJ2-6 up to roughly 17% for TRBJ2-1. By subsampling, clonotype counts were shown to rise linearly with read number, indicating that sequencing depth was far from saturation.

Sequenced sample: commercial RNA from peripheral blood pooled from many donors. The receptor comes from a pool of human donors in good health; the sample was commercial RNA pooled from many donors. The V and J segments used are TRBV4-1 and TRBJ1-1; TRBD1 is a weak D gene call, 5 bases matching. The nucleotide sequence reads TGCGCCAGCAGCAAAAAAGGGGACACTGAAGCTTTCTTT. This translates into CASSKKGDTEAFF.